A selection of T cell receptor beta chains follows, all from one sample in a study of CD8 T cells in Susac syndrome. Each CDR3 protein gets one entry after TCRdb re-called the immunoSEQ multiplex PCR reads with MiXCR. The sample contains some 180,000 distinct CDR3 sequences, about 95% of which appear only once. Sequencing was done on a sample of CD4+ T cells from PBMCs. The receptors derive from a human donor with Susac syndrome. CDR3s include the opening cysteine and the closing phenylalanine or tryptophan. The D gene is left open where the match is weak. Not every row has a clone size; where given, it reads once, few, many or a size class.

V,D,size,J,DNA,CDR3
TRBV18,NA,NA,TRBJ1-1,TGTGCCAGCTCCGCAGGGGTCACTGAAGCTTTCTTT,CASSAGVTEAFF
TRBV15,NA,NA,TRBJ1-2,TGTGCCACCAGCTTTTGGCCCACGGGGGGGCGGTTGTATGGCTACACCTTC,CATSFWPTGGRLYGYTF
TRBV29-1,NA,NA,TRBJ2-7,TGCAGCGTTCAGGGAAGATCCTCCTACGAGCAGTACTTC,CSVQGRSSYEQYF
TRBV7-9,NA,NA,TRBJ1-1,TGTGCCAGCAGCTACCAGACAGGTCGGAACACTGAAGCTTTCTTT,CASSYQTGRNTEAFF
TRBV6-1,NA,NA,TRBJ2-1,TGTGCCAGCAGTTGGGGAGAGCAGTTCTTC,CASSWGEQFF
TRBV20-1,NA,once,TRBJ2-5,TGCAGTGCCCCGAGGGGGGCAAGTTCCCAAGAGACCCAGTACTTC,CSAPRGASSQETQYF
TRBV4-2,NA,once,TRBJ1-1,TGTGCCAGCAGCCAAGACGGGACTGAAGCTTTCTTT,CASSQDGTEAFF
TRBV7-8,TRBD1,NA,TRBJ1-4,TGTGCCAGCAGCTCCTTCCAGGGGGCCCATCATGAAAAACTGTTTTTT,CASSSFQGAHHEKLFF
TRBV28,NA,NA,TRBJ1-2,TGTGCCAGCAGTCAATATTCCGGGGGGAACGACGGCTACACCTTC,CASSQYSGGNDGYTF
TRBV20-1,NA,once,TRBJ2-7,TGCAGTGCTAGAGCTGGTCGGGGTGGATCCTACGAGCAGTACTTC,CSARAGRGGSYEQYF
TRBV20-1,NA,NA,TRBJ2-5,TGCAGTGCTAGGGGTTCGGAGACCCAGTACTTC,CSARGSETQYF
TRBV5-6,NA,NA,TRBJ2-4,TGTGCCAGCAGCTTTGGGGGGGGCGACATTCAGTACTTC,CASSFGGGDIQYF
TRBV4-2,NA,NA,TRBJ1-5,TGTGCCAGCAGCCGCAGACAGGTTTCCGGCAATCAGCCCCAGCATTTT,CASSRRQVSGNQPQHF
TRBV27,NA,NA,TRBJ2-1,TGTGCCAGCAGGGCGGACAATGAGCAGTTCTTC,CASRADNEQFF
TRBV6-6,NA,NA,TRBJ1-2,TGTGCCAGCAGTTACTCAGACACGGTCTATGGCTACACCTTC,CASSYSDTVYGYTF
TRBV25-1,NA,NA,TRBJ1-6,TGTGCCAGCAGTGAATATAAACAGGGCCTCTCTCCCCTCCACTTT,CASSEYKQGLSPLHF
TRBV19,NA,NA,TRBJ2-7,TGTGCCAGTAGTACAACCGGGGACCTCTCCTACGAGCAGTACTTC,CASSTTGDLSYEQYF
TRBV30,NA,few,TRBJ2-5,TGTGCCTGGTCTCATCAAGAGACCCAGTACTTC,CAWSHQETQYF
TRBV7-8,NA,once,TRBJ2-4,TGTGCCAGCAGCTTAGCTGTAGCAGAAAACATTCAGTACTTC,CASSLAVAENIQYF
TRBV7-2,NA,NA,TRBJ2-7,TGTGCCAGCAGCTCCCGGACGGAAAACTACGAGCAGTACTTC,CASSSRTENYEQYF
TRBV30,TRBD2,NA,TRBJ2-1,TGTGCCTGGAGTCTCACCCTGGGACTAGCGGGAGTGGGTGAGCAGTTCTTC,CAWSLTLGLAGVGEQFF
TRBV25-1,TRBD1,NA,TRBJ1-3,TGTGCCAGCAGAGGGGGCTCGTCGGGAAACACCATATATTTT,CASRGGSSGNTIYF
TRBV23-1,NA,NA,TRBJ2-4,TGCGCCAGCCCATATCGCAGGGGTAGGGACAAAAACATTCAGTACTTC,CASPYRRGRDKNIQYF
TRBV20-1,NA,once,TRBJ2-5,TGCAGTGCTTCTCGGCGGTCAGTGGAGACCCAGTACTTC,CSASRRSVETQYF
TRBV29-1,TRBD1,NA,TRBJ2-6,TGCAGCGCGGCCGGGACAGGTGAGTCTGGGGCCAACGTCCTGACTTTC,CSAAGTGESGANVLTF
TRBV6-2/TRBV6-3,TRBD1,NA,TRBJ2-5,TGTGCCAGCGGTAGGACAGGGGGTTACGAGACCCAGTACTTC,CASGRTGGYETQYF
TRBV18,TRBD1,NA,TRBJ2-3,TGTGCCAGCTCACCCCAGGACAGGGGTGTTGACACGCAGTATTTT,CASSPQDRGVDTQYF
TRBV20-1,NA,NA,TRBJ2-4,TGCAGTGCTAGACCTCAGCTCACTACAAACATTCAGTACTTC,CSARPQLTTNIQYF
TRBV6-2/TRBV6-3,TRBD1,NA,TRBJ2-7,TGTGCCAGCAGGACCGGGACAGCGGCCTACGAGCAGTACTTC,CASRTGTAAYEQYF
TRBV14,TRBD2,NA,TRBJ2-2,TGTGCCAGCAGCCAACTCCCGGCTAGCGGGAGAACCGGGGAGCTGTTTTTT,CASSQLPASGRTGELFF
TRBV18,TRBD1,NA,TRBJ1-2,TGTGCCAGCTCACCCGGGACAGCCCTCGAAGGCTACACCTTC,CASSPGTALEGYTF
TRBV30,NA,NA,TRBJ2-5,TGTGCCTGGAGTGTAGGCGGCGTACAAGAGACCCAGTACTTC,CAWSVGGVQETQYF
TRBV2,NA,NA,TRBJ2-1,TGTGCCAGCCTCCAGACCGTCTCCTACAATGAGCAGTTCTTC,CASLQTVSYNEQFF
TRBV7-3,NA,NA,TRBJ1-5,TGTGCCAGCAGCCTAACGGGGGGGGGCAATCAGCCCCAGCATTTT,CASSLTGGGNQPQHF
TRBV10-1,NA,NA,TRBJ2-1,TGCGCCAGCAGTGAAGGCGGTGCTTCCTACAATGAGCAGTTCTTC,CASSEGGASYNEQFF
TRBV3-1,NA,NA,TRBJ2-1,TGTGCCAGCAGCCAAGCCGGGAGCTCCCAATTCAATGAGCAGTTCTTC,CASSQAGSSQFNEQFF
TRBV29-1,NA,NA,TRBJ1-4,TGCAGCGTTGGGGCAGCAACTAATGAAAAACTGTTTTTT,CSVGAATNEKLFF
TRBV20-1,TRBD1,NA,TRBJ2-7,TGCAGTGCTAGTCGGTTTGCGGGACAGGGGAGGGGCGAGCAGTACTTC,CSASRFAGQGRGEQYF
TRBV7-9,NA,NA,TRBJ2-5,TGTGCCAGCAGCTTAGGTGGACACAGAATGGACTTC,CASSLGGHRMDF
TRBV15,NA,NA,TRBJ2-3,TGTGCCACCAGCAAAGGGGCCGGGGGCACAGATACGCAGTATTTT,CATSKGAGGTDTQYF
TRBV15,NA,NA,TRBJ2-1,TGTGCCACCAGCAGGACCCCCCAGGACCCCTTAACCAATGAGCAGTTCTTC,CATSRTPQDPLTNEQFF
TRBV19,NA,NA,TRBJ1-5,TGTGCCAGTAGTATGGGGACGGATAGCAATCAGCCCCAGCATTTT,CASSMGTDSNQPQHF
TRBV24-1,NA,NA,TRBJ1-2,TGTGCCACCAGTTCCTCGAGTATTAACTATGGCTACACCTTC,CATSSSSINYGYTF
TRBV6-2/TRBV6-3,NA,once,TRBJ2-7,TGTGCCAGCAGTTGGAGGAGGGGGCAGAGGGAGCAGTACTTC,CASSWRRGQREQYF
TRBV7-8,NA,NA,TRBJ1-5,TGTGCCAGCAGCTTAGGAGCAAAGGCGAGCAATCAGCCCCAGCATTTT,CASSLGAKASNQPQHF
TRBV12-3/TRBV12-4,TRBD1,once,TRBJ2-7,TGTGCCAGCAGTCCATGGACAGGGCAGGAATCCTACGAGCAGTACTTC,CASSPWTGQESYEQYF
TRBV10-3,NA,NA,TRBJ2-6,TGTGCCTCCGAAAAGGGGGGCTCTGGGGCCAACGTCCTGACTTTC,CASEKGGSGANVLTF
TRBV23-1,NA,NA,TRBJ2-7,TGCGCCAGCAGTCAATCCCCGATCCTGGGGGCGAAGAATACGGGCGAGCAGTACTTC,CASSQSPILGAKNTGEQYF
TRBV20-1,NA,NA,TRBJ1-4,TGCAGTGCACGGGACCTGCCTAATGAAAAACTGTTTTTT,CSARDLPNEKLFF
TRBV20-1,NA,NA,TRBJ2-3,TGCAGTGCTAGAGAAGCTGGGCCCGATACGCAGTATTTT,CSAREAGPDTQYF
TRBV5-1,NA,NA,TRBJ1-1,TGCGCCAGCAGCTACAATAACAATATGGACGCTGAAGCTTTCTTT,CASSYNNNMDAEAFF
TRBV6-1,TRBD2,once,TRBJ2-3,TGTGCCAGCAGTCGCGGGACTAGCGGGAGCACAGATACGCAGTATTTT,CASSRGTSGSTDTQYF
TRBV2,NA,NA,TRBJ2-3,TGTGCCAGCAAGGGGGGGGCGGATGGTACGCAGTATTTT,CASKGGADGTQYF
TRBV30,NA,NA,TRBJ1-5,TGTGCCTGGAGTGGTGATAGCAATCAGCCCCAGCATTTT,CAWSGDSNQPQHF
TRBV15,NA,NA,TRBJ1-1,TGTGCCACCAGCAGGAACCGAGGGGAAGCTTTCTTT,CATSRNRGEAFF
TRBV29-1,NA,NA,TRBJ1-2,TGCAGCGTTGAAGGCCGGGAGGGGAGAGGCTACTATGGCTACACCTTC,CSVEGREGRGYYGYTF
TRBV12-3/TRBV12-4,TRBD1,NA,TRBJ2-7,TGTGCCAGCAGTCTAACCTACAGGGGAAATACCTACGAGCAGTACTTC,CASSLTYRGNTYEQYF
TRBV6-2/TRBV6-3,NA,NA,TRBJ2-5,TGTGCCAGCAGTCCTTGGTCGATTCGTTCCCAAGAGACCCAGTACTTC,CASSPWSIRSQETQYF